This T cell receptor (beta chain) is drawn from a study of beta chain features in type 1 diabetes. Germline V gives CDR1 LNHDA, CDR2 SQIVND (reference sequence). The CDR3 contains 13 residues. V was trimmed by 8 bases and J by 3 bases, leaving 13 bases between them. What was sequenced were expressed TCRB transcripts, since all of the isolated RNA had been reverse transcribed. Data came from immunoSEQ multiplex PCR; TCRdb stores just in-frame clones and leaves some out. The repertoire includes 400,000 or so clones, roughly 12% of them detected once, and roughly 0.0097% sits in the top ten. On this clone: Its antigen remains unidentified.

General observations from the study: When Type 1 diabetes patients were examined, their TCRB CDR3s proved moderately but significantly shorter in all four CD4+ subsets. Patients with type 1 diabetes carried fewer insertions and had more deletions at their VDJ junctions.

The rearrangement uses TRBV19 and TRBJ1-1; possible D gene TRBD1, 5 bases. The specimen sequenced was naive CD4+ T cells from blood. This receptor was taken from a woman between 18 and 30 years old with type 1 diabetes. CDR3 in DNA: TGTGCCAGTGGGGCATTACGGGACACTGAAGCTTTCTTT. Encoded protein: CASGALRDTEAFF.